The clone carrying this T cell receptor beta chain was seen only once. This entry is derived from a study of T cell responses to AZD1222 COVID-19 vaccine. The data were produced by immunoSEQ multiplex PCR, yet TCRdb's version contains in-frame clones alone and is incomplete. This sample has some 100,000 clones, with 87% found just once. The CDR3 is 13 amino acids. Per germline, CDR1 SGHRS and CDR2 YFSETQ. With 2 bases removed from V and 2 bases from J, the gap between germline ends came to 7 bases. Sequencing used peripheral blood, obtained on day 0 of AZD1222 vaccination. The J gene is TRBJ1-2, the V gene TRBV5-1, with D perhaps TRBD1 (5 bases). The TCR was taken from an adult in good health. The chain's CDR3 is CASSFNRNYGYTF. The CDR3 coding sequence is TGCGCCAGCAGCTTCAACAGGAACTATGGCTACACCTTC.